One and the same sample provided the 12 T cell receptor beta chains below, sequenced in a study of T cell responses to AZD1222 COVID-19 vaccine. The assay was immunoSEQ multiplex PCR, and TCRdb's table has in-frame clones only and misses some. Altogether some 63,000 clones are present, roughly nine tenths being singletons, with the ten largest covering under 6.5%. The sample here was peripheral blood, taken 28 days after the second AZD1222 dose. These receptor sequences come from an adult who received the AZD1222 COVID-19 vaccine.

This clone is a singleton in its sample. V is TRBV2 and J is TRBJ2-2; D call uncertain. The CDR3 totals 12 residues. Trimming took off 4 bases at V and 7 bases at J, with 7 bases between the two ends. Germline V gene sequence: CDR1 SNHLY, CDR2 FYNNEI. The CDR3 loop reads CASSVPLGELFF. The CDR3, as DNA: TGTGCCAGCAGTGTCCCCCTCGGGGAGCTGTTTTTT. Variable domain in full (rest from reference TRBV2 and TRBJ2-2): EPEVTQTPSHQVTQMGQEVILRCVPISNHLYFYWYRQILGQKVEFLVSFYNNEISEKSEIFDDQFSVERPDGSNFTLKIRSTKLEDSAMYFCASSVPLGELFFGEGSRLTVL.

V gene TRBV5-6 combines with J gene TRBJ2-1; no clear D. The CDR3 has 12 residues. V gave up 2 bases and J gave up 10 bases, with 10 bases separating them. Germline V gene sequence: CDR1 SGHDT, CDR2 YYEEEE. CDR3 bases: TGTGCCAGCAGCTTTAAGTTGATCGAGCAGTTCTTC. Residues: CASSFKLIEQFF.

The gene calls are TRBV5-4 and TRBJ2-1, with D perhaps matching TRBD2 (6 bases). The CDR3 length is 15 residues. CDR1 is SGHNT, CDR2 YYREEE, per germline (reference sequence). Between the trimmed V and J ends, which lost 0 bases and 2 bases, there was a span of 9 bases. The CDR3 bases are TGTGCCAGCAGCTTGGCCGGGAGTACCTACAATGAGCAGTTCTTC. Protein: CASSLAGSTYNEQFF.

The gene calls are TRBV3-1 (or the pseudogene TRBV3-2) and TRBJ1-2; D remains ambiguous. The CDR3 is 11 residues long. Germline V gives CDR1 LGHDT, CDR2 YNNKEL (reference sequence). With 3 bases removed from V and 3 bases from J, the gap between germline ends came to 2 bases. Written as DNA, the CDR3 is TGTGCCAGCAGCCATGACTATGGCTACACCTTC. Its translation is CASSHDYGYTF.

This sequence joins TRBV5-1 and TRBJ2-5; TRBD2 agrees at 13 bases. The CDR3 is 17 residues long. V shed 5 bases, J shed 1 base, and the junction held 8 bases outside the gene matches. Germline V gene lookup returns CDR1 SGHRS and CDR2 YFSETQ. The CDR3 protein is CASSLGWTSGGQETQYF. As DNA, the CDR3 is TGCGCCAGCAGTCTTGGGTGGACTAGCGGGGGCCAAGAGACCCAGTACTTC. Filled out from reference TRBV5-1 and TRBJ2-5, the complete variable domain reads KAGVTQTPRYLIKTRGQQVTLSCSPISGHRSVSWYQQTPGQGLQFLFEYFSETQRNKGNFPGRFSGRQFSNSRSEMNVSTLELGDSALYLCASSLGWTSGGQETQYFGPGTRLLVL.

This rearrangement joins TRBV10-3 to TRBJ2-7; unclear D gene. Trimming stripped 3 bases from V and 3 bases from J, with 12 bases between. Germline-derived CDR1 and CDR2 are ENHRY and SYGVKD. CDR3 length: 14 amino acids. CDR3 nucleotide sequence: TGTGCCATCAGTGAAACGGCTGATAACTACGAGCAGTACTTC. Its translation is CAISETADNYEQYF.

The chain couples TRBV5-1 to TRBJ1-2, with no clear D. Trimming took 5 bases from V and 1 from J, leaving 9 bases between them. Germline V gene sequence: CDR1 SGHRS, CDR2 YFSETQ. The CDR3 has 13 residues. The CDR3 bases are TGCGCCAGCAGACTGGGCCTTAACTATGGCTACACCTTC. Protein product: CASRLGLNYGYTF.

V is TRBV19 and J is TRBJ2-1, with D perhaps assigned TRBD1 or TRBD2 (6 bases each). The CDR3 has 14 amino acids. The ends were cut back, 6 bases at V and 3 bases at J, with 12 bases in the middle. CDR1 and CDR2 (germline): LNHDA, SQIVND (reference sequence). CDR3 region: CASRGGAGYNEQFF. Here the CDR3 DNA reads TGTGCCAGTAGGGGGGGCGCGGGCTACAATGAGCAGTTCTTC.

V and J are TRBV5-1 and TRBJ2-3, with 9 bases fitting TRBD2. The CDR3 is made up of 16 amino acids. The germline CDR1 and CDR2 sequences are SGHRS and YFSETQ. Trimming at V came to 2 bases and at J to 2 bases, leaving 6 bases not matched to a gene. The CDR3 DNA reads as TGCGCCAGCAGCTTTGACAGCGGGGGGCCCACAGATACGCAGTATTTT. It specifies CASSFDSGGPTDTQYF.

This clone was counted once. This chain links TRBV30 with TRBJ2-6; D not certain. CDR1 and CDR2 from the germline V gene are GTSNPN and SVGIG (reference sequence). CDR3 size: 13 residues. Trimming left V 1 base short and J 0 bases short, with 1 base between. The CDR3 spells CAWSDSGANVLTF. The DNA for the CDR3 is TGTGCCTGGAGTGACTCTGGGGCCAACGTCCTGACTTTC.

CDR3 sequence reads: CSVYTSGGSYEQYF. DNA of the CDR3: TGCAGCGTCTATACTAGCGGGGGCTCCTACGAGCAGTACTTC. The J gene is TRBJ2-7, the V gene TRBV29-1; 11 bases line up with TRBD2. The junction had 4 bases not matched to a gene; V was cut back by 6 bases and J by 0 bases. The CDR3 is 14 amino acids. The V gene's germline CDR1 is SQVTM and CDR2 ANQGSEA.

This clone is a singleton in its sample. This chain uses TRBV7-9 with TRBJ2-3, with D unresolved. CDR1 is SEHNR and CDR2 is FQNEAQ in the germline V gene (reference sequence). The V and J ends lost 4 bases and 2 bases respectively, with 10 bases between them. The CDR3 runs 14 residues. CDR3 loop: CASSSEGNTDTQYF. Written as DNA, the CDR3 is TGTGCCAGCAGCTCGGAAGGGAACACAGATACGCAGTATTTT.